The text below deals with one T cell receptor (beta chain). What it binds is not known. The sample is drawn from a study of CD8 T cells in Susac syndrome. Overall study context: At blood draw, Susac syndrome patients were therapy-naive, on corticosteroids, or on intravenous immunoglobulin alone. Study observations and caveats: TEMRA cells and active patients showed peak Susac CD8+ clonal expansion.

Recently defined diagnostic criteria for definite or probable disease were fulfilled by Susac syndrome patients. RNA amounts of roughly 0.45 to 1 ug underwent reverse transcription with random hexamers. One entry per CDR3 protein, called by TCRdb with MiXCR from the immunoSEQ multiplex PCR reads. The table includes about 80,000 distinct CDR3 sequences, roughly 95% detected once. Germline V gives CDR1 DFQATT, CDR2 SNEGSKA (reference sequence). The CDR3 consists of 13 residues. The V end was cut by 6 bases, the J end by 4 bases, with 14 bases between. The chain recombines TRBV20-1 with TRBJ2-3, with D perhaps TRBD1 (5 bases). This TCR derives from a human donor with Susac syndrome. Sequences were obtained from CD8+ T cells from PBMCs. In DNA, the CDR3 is TGCAGTGCCACCAGGGTTTTCTCAGATACGCAGTATTTT. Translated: CSATRVFSDTQYF.